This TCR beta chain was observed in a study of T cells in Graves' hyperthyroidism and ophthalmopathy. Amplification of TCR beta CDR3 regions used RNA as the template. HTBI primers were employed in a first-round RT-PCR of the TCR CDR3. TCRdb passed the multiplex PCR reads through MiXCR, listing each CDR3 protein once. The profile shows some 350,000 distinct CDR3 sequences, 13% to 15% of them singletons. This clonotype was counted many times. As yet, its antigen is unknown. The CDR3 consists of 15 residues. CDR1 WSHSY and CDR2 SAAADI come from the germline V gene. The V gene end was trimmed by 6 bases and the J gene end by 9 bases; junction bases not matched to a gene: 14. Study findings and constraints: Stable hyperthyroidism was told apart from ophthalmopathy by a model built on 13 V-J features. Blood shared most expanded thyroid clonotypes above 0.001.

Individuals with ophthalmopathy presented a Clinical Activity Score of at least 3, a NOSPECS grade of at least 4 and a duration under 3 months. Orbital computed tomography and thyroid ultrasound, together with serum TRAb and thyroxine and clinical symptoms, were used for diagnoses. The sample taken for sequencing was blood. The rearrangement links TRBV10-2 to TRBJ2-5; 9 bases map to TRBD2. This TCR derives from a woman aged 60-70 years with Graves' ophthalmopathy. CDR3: CASSRSSGGPGAQYF. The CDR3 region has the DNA TGCGCCAGCAGCCGTAGTAGCGGGGGCCCCGGGGCCCAGTACTTC.